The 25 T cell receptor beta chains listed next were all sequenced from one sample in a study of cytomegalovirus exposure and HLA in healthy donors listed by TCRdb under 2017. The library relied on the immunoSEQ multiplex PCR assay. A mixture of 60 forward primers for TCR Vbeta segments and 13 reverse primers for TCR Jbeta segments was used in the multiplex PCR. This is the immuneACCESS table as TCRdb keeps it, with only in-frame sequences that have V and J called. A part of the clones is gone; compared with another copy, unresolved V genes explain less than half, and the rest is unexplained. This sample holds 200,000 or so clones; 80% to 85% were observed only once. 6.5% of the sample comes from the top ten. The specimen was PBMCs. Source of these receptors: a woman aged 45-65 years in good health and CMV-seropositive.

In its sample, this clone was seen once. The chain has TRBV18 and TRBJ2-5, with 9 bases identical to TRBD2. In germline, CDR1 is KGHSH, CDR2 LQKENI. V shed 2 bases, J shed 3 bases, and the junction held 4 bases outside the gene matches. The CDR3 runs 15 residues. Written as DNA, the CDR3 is TGTGCCAGCTCACCAGTGTCTAGCGGGGAAGAGACCCAGTACTTC. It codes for CASSPVSSGEETQYF.

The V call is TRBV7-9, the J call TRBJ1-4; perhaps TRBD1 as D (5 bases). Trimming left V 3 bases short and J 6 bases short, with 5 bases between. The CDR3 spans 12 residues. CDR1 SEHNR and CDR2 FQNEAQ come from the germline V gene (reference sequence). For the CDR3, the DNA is TGTGCCAGCAGCTTCAGGGATGAAAAACTGTTTTTT. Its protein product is CASSFRDEKLFF.

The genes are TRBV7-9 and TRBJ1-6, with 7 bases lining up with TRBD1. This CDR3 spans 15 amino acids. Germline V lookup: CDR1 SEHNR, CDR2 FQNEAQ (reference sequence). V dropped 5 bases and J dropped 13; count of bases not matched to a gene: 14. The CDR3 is CASSTRNRGFGPLHF. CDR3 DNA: TGTGCCAGCAGCACCCGTAACAGGGGTTTCGGCCCCCTCCACTTT.

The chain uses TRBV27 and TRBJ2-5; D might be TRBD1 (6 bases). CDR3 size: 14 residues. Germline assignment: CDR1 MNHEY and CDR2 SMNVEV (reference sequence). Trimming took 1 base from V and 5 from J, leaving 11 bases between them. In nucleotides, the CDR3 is TGTGCCAGCAGTTTATTGGGGGCACGGGAGACCCAGTACTTC. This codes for CASSLLGARETQYF.

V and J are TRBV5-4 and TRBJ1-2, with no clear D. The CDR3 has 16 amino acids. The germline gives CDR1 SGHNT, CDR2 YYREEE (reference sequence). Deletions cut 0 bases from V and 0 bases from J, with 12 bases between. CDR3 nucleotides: TGTGCCAGCAGCTTGGGGGGAGCTGAAGCTAACTATGGCTACACCTTC. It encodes CASSLGGAEANYGYTF.

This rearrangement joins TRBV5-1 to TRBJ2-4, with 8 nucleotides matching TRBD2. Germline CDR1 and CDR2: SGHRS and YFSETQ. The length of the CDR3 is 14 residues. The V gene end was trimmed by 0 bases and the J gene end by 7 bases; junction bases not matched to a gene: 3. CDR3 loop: CASSLVRGANIQYF. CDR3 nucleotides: TGCGCCAGCAGCTTGGTGCGGGGGGCTAACATTCAGTACTTC. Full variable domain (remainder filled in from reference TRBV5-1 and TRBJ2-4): KAGVTQTPRYLIKTRGQQVTLSCSPISGHRSVSWYQQTPGQGLQFLFEYFSETQRNKGNFPGRFSGRQFSNSRSEMNVSTLELGDSALYLCASSLVRGANIQYFGAGTRLSVL.

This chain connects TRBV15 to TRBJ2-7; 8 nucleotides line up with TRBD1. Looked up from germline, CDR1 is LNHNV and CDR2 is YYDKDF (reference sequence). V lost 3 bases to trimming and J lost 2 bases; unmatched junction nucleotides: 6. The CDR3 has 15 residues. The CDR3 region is CATSSRGTGTYEQYF. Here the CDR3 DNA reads TGTGCCACCAGCAGTAGGGGGACAGGAACCTACGAGCAGTACTTC.

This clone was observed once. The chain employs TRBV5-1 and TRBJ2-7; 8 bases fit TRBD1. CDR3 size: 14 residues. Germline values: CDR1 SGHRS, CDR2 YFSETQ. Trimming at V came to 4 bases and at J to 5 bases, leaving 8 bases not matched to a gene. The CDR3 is CASSRQDREHEQYF. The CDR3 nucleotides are TGCGCCAGCAGCCGTCAGGACAGGGAACACGAGCAGTACTTC.

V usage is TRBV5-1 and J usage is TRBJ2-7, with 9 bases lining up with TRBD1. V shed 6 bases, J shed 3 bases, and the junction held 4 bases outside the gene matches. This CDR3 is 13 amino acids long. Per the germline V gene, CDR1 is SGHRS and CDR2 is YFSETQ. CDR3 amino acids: CASNRDRDYEQYF. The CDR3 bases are TGCGCCAGCAACAGGGACAGGGACTACGAGCAGTACTTC. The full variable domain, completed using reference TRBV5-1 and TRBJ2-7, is KAGVTQTPRYLIKTRGQQVTLSCSPISGHRSVSWYQQTPGQGLQFLFEYFSETQRNKGNFPGRFSGRQFSNSRSEMNVSTLELGDSALYLCASNRDRDYEQYFGPGTRLTVT.

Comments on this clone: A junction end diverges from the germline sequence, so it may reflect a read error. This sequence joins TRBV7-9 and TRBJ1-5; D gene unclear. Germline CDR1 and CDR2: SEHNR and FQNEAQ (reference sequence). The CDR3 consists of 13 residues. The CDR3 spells CSSSLQGDQPQHF. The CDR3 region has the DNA TGTTCCAGCAGCTTACAAGGAGATCAGCCCCAGCATTTT. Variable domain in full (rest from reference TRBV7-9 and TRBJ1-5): DTGVSQNPRHKITKRGQNVTFRCDPISEHNRLYWYRQTLGQGPEFLTYFQNEAQLEKSRLLSDRFSAERPKGSFSTLEIQRTEQGDSAMYLCSSSLQGDQPQHFGDGTRLSIL.

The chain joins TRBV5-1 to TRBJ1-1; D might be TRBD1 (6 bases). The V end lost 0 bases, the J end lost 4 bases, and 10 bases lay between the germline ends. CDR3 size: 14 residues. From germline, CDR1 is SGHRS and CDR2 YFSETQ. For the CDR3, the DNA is TGCGCCAGCAGCTTGGAGTTAGGGGGCACTGAAGCTTTCTTT. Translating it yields CASSLELGGTEAFF.

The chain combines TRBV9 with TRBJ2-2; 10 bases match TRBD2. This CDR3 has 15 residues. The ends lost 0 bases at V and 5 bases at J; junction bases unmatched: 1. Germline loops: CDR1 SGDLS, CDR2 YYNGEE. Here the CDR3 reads CASSVETSGTGELFF. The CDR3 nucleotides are TGTGCCAGCAGCGTAGAGACTAGCGGGACCGGGGAGCTGTTTTTT. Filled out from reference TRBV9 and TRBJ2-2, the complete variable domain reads DSGVTQTPKHLITATGQRVTLRCSPRSGDLSVYWYQQSLDQGLQFLIQYYNGEERAKGNILERFSAQQFPDLHSELNLSSLELGDSALYFCASSVETSGTGELFFGEGSRLTVL.

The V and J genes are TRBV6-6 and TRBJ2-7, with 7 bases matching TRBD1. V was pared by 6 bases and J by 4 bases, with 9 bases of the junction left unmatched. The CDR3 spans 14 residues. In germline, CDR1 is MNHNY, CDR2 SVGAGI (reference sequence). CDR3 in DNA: TGTGCCAGCAGCAAACAGGGGTACGGGTACGAGCAGTACTTC. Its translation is CASSKQGYGYEQYF.

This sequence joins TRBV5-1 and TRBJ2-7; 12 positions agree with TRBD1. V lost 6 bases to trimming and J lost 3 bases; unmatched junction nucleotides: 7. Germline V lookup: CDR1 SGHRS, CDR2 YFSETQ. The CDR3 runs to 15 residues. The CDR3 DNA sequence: TGCGCCAGCAAAACCGGGACAGGGGGCTTCTACGAGCAGTACTTC. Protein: CASKTGTGGFYEQYF.

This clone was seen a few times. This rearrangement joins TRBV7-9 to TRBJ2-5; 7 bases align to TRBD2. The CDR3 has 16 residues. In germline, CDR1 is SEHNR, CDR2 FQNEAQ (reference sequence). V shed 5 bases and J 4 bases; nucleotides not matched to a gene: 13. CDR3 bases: TGTGCCAGCAGCGGCGGGCGGCTAGCGGTTCGAGAGACCCAGTACTTC. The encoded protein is CASSGGRLAVRETQYF.

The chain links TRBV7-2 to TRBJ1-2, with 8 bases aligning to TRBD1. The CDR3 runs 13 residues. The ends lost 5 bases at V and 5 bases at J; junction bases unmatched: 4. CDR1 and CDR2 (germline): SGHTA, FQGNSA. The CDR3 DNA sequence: TGTGCCAGCAGCATCGACAGGGGTTATGGCTACACCTTC. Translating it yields CASSIDRGYGYTF.

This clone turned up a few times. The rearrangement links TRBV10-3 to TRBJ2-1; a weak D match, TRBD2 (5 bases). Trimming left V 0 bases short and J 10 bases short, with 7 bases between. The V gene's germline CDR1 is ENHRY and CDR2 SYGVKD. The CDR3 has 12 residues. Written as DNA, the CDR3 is TGTGCCATCAGTGAGTCGTGGAGGGAGCAGTTCTTC. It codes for CAISESWREQFF.

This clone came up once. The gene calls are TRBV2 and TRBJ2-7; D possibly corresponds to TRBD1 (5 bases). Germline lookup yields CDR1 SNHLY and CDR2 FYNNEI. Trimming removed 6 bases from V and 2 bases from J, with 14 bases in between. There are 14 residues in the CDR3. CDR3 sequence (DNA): TGTGCCAGCAGGGCTTGGCAGGGCACCTACGAGCAGTACTTC. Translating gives CASRAWQGTYEQYF.

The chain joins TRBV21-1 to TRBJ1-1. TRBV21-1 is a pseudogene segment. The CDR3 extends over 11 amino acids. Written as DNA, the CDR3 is TGTCCGCGGCTGAGAAACACTGAAGCTTTCTTT. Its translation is CPRLRNTEAFF.

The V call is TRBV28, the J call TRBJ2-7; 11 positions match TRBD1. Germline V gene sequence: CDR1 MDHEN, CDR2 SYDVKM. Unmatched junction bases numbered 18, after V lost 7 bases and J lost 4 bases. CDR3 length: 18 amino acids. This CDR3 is CASIGVGQGVGRGYEQYF. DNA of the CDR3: TGTGCCAGCATTGGCGTGGGACAGGGGGTCGGAAGAGGATACGAGCAGTACTTC.

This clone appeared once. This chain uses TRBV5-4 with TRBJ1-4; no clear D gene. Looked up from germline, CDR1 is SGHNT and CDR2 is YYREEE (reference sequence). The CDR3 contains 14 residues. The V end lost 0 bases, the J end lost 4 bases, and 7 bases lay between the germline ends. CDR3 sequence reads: CASSLGRGNEKLFF. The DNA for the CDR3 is TGTGCCAGCAGCTTGGGTCGGGGTAATGAAAAACTGTTTTTT.

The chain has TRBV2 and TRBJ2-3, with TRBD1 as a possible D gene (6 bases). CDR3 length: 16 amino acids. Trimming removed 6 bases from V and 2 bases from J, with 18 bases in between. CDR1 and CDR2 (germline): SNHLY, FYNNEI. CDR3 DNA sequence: TGTGCCAGCAGGAGGGGGAAGGGTGGGGCCACAGATACGCAGTATTTT. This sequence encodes CASRRGKGGATDTQYF. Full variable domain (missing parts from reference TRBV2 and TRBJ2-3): EPEVTQTPSHQVTQMGQEVILRCVPISNHLYFYWYRQILGQKVEFLVSFYNNEISEKSEIFDDQFSVERPDGSNFTLKIRSTKLEDSAMYFCASRRGKGGATDTQYFGPGTRLTVL.

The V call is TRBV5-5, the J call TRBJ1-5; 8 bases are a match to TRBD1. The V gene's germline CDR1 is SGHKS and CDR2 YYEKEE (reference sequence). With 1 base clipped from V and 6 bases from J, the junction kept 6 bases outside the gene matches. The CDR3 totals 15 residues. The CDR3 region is CASSLSTGESQPQHF. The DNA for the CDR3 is TGTGCCAGCAGCTTGTCGACAGGGGAGAGTCAGCCCCAGCATTTT. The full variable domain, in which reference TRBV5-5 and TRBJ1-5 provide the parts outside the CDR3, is DAGVTQSPTHLIKTRGQQVTLRCSPISGHKSVSWYQQVLGQGPQFIFQYYEKEERGRGNFPDRFSARQFPNYSSELNVNALLLGDSALYLCASSLSTGESQPQHFGDGTRLSIL.

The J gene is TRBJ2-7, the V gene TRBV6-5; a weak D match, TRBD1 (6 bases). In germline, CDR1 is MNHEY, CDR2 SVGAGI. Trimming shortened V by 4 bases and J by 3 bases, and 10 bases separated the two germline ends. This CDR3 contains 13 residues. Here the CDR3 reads CASSSGQIYEQYF. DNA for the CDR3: TGTGCCAGCAGTTCAGGACAGATCTACGAGCAGTACTTC.

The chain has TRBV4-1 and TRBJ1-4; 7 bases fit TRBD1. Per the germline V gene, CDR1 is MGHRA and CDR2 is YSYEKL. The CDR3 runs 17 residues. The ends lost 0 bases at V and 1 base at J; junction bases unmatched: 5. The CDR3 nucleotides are TGCGCCAGCAGCCAAGACGTTACAGGGGAAACTAATGAAAAACTGTTTTTT. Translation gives CASSQDVTGETNEKLFF.